This T cell receptor beta chain was recorded in a study of OX40 agonist ivuxolimab in advanced cancers. Profiled with immunoSEQ multiplex PCR; TCRdb holds only in-frame clones, not every one. The repertoire holds 55,000 to 70,000 clones, with 85% to 90% as singletons. The CDR3 runs 12 residues. V was clipped by 4 bases and J by 6 bases, with 11 bases between them. Germline CDR1 reads SQVTM; CDR2 reads ANQGSEA. With regard to this clone: Other DNA sequences within the sample encode an identical CDR3.

The receptor's source is an adult with an advanced solid tumor such as melanoma, head and neck, liver or kidney cancer. The V and J genes are TRBV29-1 and TRBJ2-3, with D maybe TRBD2 (6 bases). Sequences were derived from CD4+ or CD8+ T cells sorted from blood, sampled in a trial of the OX40 agonist ivuxolimab. The CDR3 here is CSVGQGGDTQYF. For the CDR3, the DNA is TGCAGCGTTGGCCAGGGAGGTGATACGCAGTATTTT.